This TCR beta chain comes out of a study of Graves' ophthalmopathy and Graves' hyperthyroidism. Study-wide points: The study's model predicted ophthalmopathy progression at about 71% sensitivity and about 72% specificity.

CDR3 length: 13 residues. Trimming took off 11 bases at V and 1 base at J, with 15 bases between the two ends. Per germline, CDR1 MNHNS and CDR2 SASEGT. This clonotype was seen ten or more times. Its antigen is currently unknown. As the template, RNA transcripts were used to amplify TCR beta CDR3 regions. A first-round RT-PCR used HTBI primers, followed by a second-round multiplex PCR. TCRdb analysed the multiplex PCR reads with MiXCR anew, one entry per CDR3 protein. The repertoire holds 300,000 to 400,000 distinct CDR3 sequences, with 17% as singletons. This clonotype originated in an adult man with Graves' ophthalmopathy. V usage is TRBV6-1 and J usage is TRBJ2-7; TRBD1 is a possible D gene (6 bases). Material for sequencing was peripheral blood. CDR3 region: CAGGRGRSYEQYF. CDR3 coding DNA: TGTGCCGGCGGTAGGGGGAGATCCTACGAGCAGTACTTC.